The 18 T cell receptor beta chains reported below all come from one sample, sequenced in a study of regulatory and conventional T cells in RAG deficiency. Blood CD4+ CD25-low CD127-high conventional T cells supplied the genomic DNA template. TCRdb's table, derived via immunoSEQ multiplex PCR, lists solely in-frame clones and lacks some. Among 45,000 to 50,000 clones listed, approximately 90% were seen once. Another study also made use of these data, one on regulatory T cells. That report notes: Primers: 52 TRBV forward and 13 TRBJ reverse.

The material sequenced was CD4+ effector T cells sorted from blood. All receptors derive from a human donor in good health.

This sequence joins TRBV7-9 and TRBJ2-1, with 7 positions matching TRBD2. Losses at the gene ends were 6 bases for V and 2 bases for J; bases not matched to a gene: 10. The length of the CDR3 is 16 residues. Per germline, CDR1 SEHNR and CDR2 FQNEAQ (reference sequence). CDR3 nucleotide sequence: TGTGCCAGCAGGGGAGGGTTTAAGGGGACCTACAATGAGCAGTTCTTC. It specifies CASRGGFKGTYNEQFF.

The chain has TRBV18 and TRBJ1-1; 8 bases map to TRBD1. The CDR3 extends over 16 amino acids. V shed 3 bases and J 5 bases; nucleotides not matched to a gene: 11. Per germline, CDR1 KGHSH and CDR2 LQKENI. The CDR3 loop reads CASSPLPGQAETEAFF. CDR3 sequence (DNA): TGTGCCAGCTCACCTCTACCGGGACAGGCGGAGACTGAAGCTTTCTTT.

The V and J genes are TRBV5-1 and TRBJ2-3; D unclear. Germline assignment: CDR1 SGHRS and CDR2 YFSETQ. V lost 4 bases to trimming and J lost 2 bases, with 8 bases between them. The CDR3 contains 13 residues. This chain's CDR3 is CASSGRYTDTQYF. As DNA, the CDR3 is TGCGCCAGCAGCGGACGATACACAGATACGCAGTATTTT.

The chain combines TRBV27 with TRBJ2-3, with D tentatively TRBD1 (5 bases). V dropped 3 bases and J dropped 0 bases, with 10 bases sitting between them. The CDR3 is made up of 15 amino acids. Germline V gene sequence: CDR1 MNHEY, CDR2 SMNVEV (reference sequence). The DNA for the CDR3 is TGTGCCAGCAGTTTGTGGGGCTCTAGCACAGATACGCAGTATTTT. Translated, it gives CASSLWGSSTDTQYF.

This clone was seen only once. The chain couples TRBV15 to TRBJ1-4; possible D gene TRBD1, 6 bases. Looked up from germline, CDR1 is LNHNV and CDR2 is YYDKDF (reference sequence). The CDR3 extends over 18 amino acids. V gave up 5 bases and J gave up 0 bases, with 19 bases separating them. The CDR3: CATSPRTARSPTNEKLFF. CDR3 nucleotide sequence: TGTGCCACCAGCCCCCGGACAGCCAGATCACCAACTAATGAAAAACTGTTTTTT.

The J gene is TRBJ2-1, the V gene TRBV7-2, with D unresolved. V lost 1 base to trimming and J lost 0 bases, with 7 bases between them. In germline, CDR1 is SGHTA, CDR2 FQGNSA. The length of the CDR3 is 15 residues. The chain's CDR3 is CASSLVQNSYNEQFF. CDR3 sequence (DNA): TGTGCCAGCAGCTTAGTACAGAACTCCTACAATGAGCAGTTCTTC.

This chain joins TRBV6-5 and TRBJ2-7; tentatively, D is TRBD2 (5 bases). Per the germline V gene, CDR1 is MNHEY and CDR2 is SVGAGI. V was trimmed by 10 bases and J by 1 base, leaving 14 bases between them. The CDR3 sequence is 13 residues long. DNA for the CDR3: TGTGCCACCGAGGACTTGCAGTCCTACGAGCAGTACTTC. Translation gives CATEDLQSYEQYF.

The CDR3 nucleotides are TGCGCCAGCAGCCAAGATGTGGGAGGGCAGTTCTTC. As protein: CASSQDVGGQFF. V usage is TRBV4-1 and J usage is TRBJ2-1, with D tentatively TRBD2 (6 bases). CDR3 length equals 12 residues. Trimming left V 0 bases short and J 12 bases short, with 9 bases between. The germline gives CDR1 MGHRA, CDR2 YSYEKL.

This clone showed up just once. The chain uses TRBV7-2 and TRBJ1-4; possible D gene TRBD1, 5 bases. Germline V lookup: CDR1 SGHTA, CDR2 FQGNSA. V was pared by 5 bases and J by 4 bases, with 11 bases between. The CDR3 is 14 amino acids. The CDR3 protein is CASSQGRNNEKLFF. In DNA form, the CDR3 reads TGTGCCAGCAGCCAGGGACGGAATAATGAAAAACTGTTTTTT.

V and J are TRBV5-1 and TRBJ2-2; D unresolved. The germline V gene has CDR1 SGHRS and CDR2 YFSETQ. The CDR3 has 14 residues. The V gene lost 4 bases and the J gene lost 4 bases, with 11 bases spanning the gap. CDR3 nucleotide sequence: TGCGCCAGCAGCCCAGTACAGAGCACCGGGGAGCTGTTTTTT. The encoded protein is CASSPVQSTGELFF.

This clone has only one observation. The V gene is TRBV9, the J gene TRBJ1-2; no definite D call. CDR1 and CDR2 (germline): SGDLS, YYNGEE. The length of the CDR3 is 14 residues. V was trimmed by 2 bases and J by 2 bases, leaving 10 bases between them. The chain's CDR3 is CASSVSSINYGYTF. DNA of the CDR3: TGTGCCAGCAGCGTGTCAAGTATAAACTATGGCTACACCTTC.

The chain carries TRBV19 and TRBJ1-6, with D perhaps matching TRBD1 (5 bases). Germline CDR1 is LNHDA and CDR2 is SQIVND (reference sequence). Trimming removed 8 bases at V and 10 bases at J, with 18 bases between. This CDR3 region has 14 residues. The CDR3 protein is CASGGRSVESPLHF. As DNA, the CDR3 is TGTGCCAGTGGGGGGAGGTCAGTTGAATCACCCCTCCACTTT.

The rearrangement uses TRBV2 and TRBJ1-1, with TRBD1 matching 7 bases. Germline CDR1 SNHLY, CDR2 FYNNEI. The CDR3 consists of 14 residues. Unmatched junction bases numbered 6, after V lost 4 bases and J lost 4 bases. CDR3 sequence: CASSASSGGTEAFF. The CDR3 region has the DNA TGTGCCAGCAGTGCCTCTTCAGGGGGCACTGAAGCTTTCTTT.

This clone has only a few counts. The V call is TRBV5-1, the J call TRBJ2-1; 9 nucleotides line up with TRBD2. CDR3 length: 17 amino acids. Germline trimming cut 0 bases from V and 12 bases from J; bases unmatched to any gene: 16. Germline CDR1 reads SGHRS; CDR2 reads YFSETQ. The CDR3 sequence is CASSLGGTSLLSLGQFF. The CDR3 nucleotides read TGCGCCAGCAGCTTGGGGGGGACTAGCCTGTTGTCCTTGGGGCAGTTCTTC.

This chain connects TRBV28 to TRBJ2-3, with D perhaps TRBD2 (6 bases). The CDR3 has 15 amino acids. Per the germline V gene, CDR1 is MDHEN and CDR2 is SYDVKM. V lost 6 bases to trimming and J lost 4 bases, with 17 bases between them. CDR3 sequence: CASRPGLSGADTQYF. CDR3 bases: TGTGCCAGCAGACCGGGACTCTCCGGGGCAGATACGCAGTATTTT.

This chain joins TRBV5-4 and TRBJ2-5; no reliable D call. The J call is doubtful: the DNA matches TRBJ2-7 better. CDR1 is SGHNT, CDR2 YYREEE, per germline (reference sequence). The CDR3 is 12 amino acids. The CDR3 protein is CASSFQSYEQYF. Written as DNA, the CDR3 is TGTGCCAGCAGCTTCCAATCCTACGAGCAGTACTTC.

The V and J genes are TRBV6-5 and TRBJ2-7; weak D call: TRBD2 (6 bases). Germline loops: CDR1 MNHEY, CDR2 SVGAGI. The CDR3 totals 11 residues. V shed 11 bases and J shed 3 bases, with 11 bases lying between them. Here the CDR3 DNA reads TGTGCCGCATTTAGCGGCTACGAGCAGTACTTC. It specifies CAAFSGYEQYF.

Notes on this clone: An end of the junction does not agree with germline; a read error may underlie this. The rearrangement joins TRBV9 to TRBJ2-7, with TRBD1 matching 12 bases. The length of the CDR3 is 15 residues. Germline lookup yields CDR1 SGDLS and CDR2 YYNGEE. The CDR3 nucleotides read TGCGCCAGCAGCTTGGGACAGGGGGCATCCTACGAGCAGTACTTC. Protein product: CASSLGQGASYEQYF.